This is a list of T cell receptor beta chains from one sample in a study of cytomegalovirus exposure and HLA in healthy donors. Assay: immunoSEQ multiplex PCR; the TCRdb copy retains only in-frame clones and omits some. Here the sample spans some 85,000 clones, around 77% being singletons. The sample consisted of PBMCs. These TCRs come from a young man in good health and CMV-seronegative. CDR3s leave out the opening cysteine and the closing phenylalanine or tryptophan. Fields, in order: V gene, J gene, CDR3 protein.

TRBV6-6	TRBJ2-1	ASSYSITQGWDEQF
TRBV7-2	TRBJ2-3	ASSSGTSGSTDTQY
TRBV6-1	TRBJ1-1	ASRQSLNTEAF
TRBV21-1	TRBJ2-7	ASSKEKAGVSYEQY
TRBV7-9	TRBJ2-1	ASQTTQFSEQF
TRBV4-1	TRBJ2-1	ASSGGGYNEQF
TRBV25-1	TRBJ2-3	ASSGLAGVTDTQY
TRBV9	TRBJ1-1	ASSAGFNTEAF
TRBV28	TRBJ1-2	ASSSPTEGRAYGYT
TRBV15	TRBJ1-2	ATSKYPTGGDYGYT
TRBV9	TRBJ1-1	ASSVGIGENTEAF
TRBV19	TRBJ2-7	ASSARGEASYEQY
TRBV5-1	TRBJ2-2	ASRGPGLYTGELF
TRBV7-8	TRBJ2-7	ASSLVFGDKLSYEQY
TRBV6-5	TRBJ1-1	ASSLGTQNTEAF
TRBV27	TRBJ2-2	ASSLPTAGGDTGELF
TRBV6-5	TRBJ1-2	ASSFQGGHYGYT
TRBV11-2	TRBJ1-1	ASSRQGGNTEAF
TRBV7-2	TRBJ1-2	ASSLVPYIYGYT
TRBV2	TRBJ1-2	ASSEGGDGCT
TRBV7-6	TRBJ2-3	ASSLAPPGSGTDTQY
TRBV11-2	TRBJ2-7	ASSRSGQGGSEQY
TRBV5-1	TRBJ2-5	ASSLDPGSQETQY
TRBV18	TRBJ2-7	ASLRDRGSYEQY